This T cell receptor (beta chain) derives from a study of glioma-infiltrating T cells. Study conclusions and caveats: CDR3 overlap between tissue and blood was very small.

The iRepertoire nested amplicon-rescue multiplex PCR amplified TCR alpha and beta CDR3s from RNA. TCRdb independently ran MiXCR on the multiplex PCR reads; one entry per CDR3 protein. Among 300,000 to 450,000 distinct CDR3 sequences, about two fifths were seen once, and the ten largest hold about 12%. Germline CDR1 and CDR2: MNHNS and SASEGT. V was clipped by 4 bases and J by 2 bases, with 14 bases between them. The CDR3 is 15 amino acids. This clonotype was recorded many times. Its antigen is not known. The clonotype was recovered from a human donor with low-grade glioma or glioblastoma, undergoing nonglioma brain surgery, or in good health (not recorded which). Sequencing was carried out using glioma tissue, nonneoplastic brain tissue, or PBMCs (not recorded which). The chain couples TRBV6-1 to TRBJ1-2; possibly TRBD1 for D (5 bases). This CDR3 is CASSADTPSNYGYTF. CDR3 DNA sequence: TGTGCCAGCAGTGCGGACACCCCATCCAACTATGGCTACACCTTC.